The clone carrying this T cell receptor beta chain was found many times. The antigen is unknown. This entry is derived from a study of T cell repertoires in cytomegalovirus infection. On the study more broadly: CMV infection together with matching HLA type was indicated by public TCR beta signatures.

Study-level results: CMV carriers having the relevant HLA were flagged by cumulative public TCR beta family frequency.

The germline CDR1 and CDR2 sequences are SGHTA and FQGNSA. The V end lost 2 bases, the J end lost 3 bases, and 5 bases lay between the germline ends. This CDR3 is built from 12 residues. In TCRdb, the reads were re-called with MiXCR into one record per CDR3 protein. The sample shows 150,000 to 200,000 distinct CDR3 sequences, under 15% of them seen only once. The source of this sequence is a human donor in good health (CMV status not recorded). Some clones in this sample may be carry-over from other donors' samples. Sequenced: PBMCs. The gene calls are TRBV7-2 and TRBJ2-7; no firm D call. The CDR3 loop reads CASSLRVYEQYF. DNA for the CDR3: TGTGCCAGCAGCTTAAGAGTCTACGAGCAGTACTTC.